Following are 18 T cell receptor beta chains from one sample sequenced in a study of neurological immune-mediated disorders. TCRdb independently ran MiXCR on the 5' RACE reads; one entry per CDR3 protein. The data hold approximately 20,000 distinct CDR3 sequences, with roughly 14% observed a single time. The sequenced sample consisted of PBMCs. These receptors were collected from a female donor with HTLV-1-associated myelopathy (HAM/TSP).

Ten or more counts support this clonotype. The chain recombines TRBV7-3 with TRBJ2-1, with 11 bases fitting TRBD2. V lost 3 bases and J lost 8; bases outside the gene matches: 3. The CDR3 spans 14 residues. The germline gives CDR1 SGHTA, CDR2 FQGTGA. In DNA form, the CDR3 reads TGTGCCAGCAGCTTTAGCGGGAGGGAGCATGAGCAGTTCTTC. Translation gives CASSFSGREHEQFF.

Within the sample, this clonotype is large. The chain employs TRBV5-1 and TRBJ2-7; the match to TRBD2 covers 8 bases. Losses at the gene ends were 3 bases for V and 6 bases for J; bases not matched to a gene: 17. Germline CDR1 reads SGHRS; CDR2 reads YFSETQ. The CDR3 covers 17 residues. In nucleotides, the CDR3 is TGCGCCAGCAGCTGGTTTCAGGGCCGGGAGGGCCACGTCGAGCAGTACTTC. Translation gives CASSWFQGREGHVEQYF.

Remarks on this clonotype: This sequence may be a read error, since a much larger clone differs from it by one base. The chain employs TRBV2 and TRBJ2-5, with D unresolved. The CDR3 extends over 11 amino acids. Germline CDR1 reads SNHLY; CDR2 reads FYNNEI. This CDR3 is CTSRILETQYF. In DNA, the CDR3 is TGTACCAGCAGGATACTAGAGACCCAGTACTTC. The whole variable domain, remainder taken from reference TRBV2 and TRBJ2-5, is EPEVTQTPSHQVTQMGQEVILRCVPISNHLYFYWYRQILGQKVEFLVSFYNNEISEKSEIFDDQFSVERPDGSNFTLKIRSTKLEDSAMYFCTSRILETQYFGPGTRLLVL.

The table lists this clonotype with many counts. The junction differs from germline at one of its ends, possibly a read error. The V gene is TRBV20-1, the J gene TRBJ2-7; D is possibly TRBD1 (6 bases). From germline, CDR1 is DFQATT and CDR2 SNEGSKA (reference sequence). The CDR3 covers 12 residues. CDR3 DNA: TGCAGTGCTGGACCGGACAGTAGGGAGCCGTACTTC. It translates to CSAGPDSREPYF.

This clonotype was seen ten or more times. The rearrangement links TRBV27 to TRBJ2-7, with D maybe TRBD2 (6 bases). The CDR3 sequence is 14 residues long. Trimming pared 3 bases from V and 2 bases from J, leaving 11 bases between. Per the germline V gene, CDR1 is MNHEY and CDR2 is SMNVEV (reference sequence). The CDR3 spells CASSFSGPAYEQYF. The CDR3 nucleotides are TGTGCCAGCAGTTTCAGCGGGCCAGCCTACGAGCAGTACTTC.

This clonotype was seen many times. This chain joins TRBV5-1 and TRBJ2-7; D possibly corresponds to TRBD2 (6 bases). Germline lookup yields CDR1 SGHRS and CDR2 YFSETQ. Between the trimmed V and J ends, which lost 4 bases and 4 bases, there was a span of 12 bases. This CDR3 comprises 13 residues. CDR3 in DNA: TGCGCCAGCAGCGGAACGGGACTTTACGAGCAGTACTTC. Protein sequence: CASSGTGLYEQYF.

The chain employs TRBV20-1 and TRBJ1-3; 7 nucleotides agree with TRBD1. With 6 bases clipped from V and 4 bases from J, the junction kept 9 bases outside the gene matches. This CDR3 is built from 14 residues. Germline CDR1 is DFQATT and CDR2 is SNEGSKA (reference sequence). The CDR3, as DNA: TGCAGTGCACAAGACAGGGCTAGAGGAAACACCATATATTTT. Protein sequence: CSAQDRARGNTIYF.

This clonotype was picked up many times. CDR3 residues: CASSLTPPPDTQYF. CDR3 sequence (DNA): TGTGCCAGCAGCTTGACACCACCTCCAGATACGCAGTATTTT. V and J are TRBV7-2 and TRBJ2-3; D remains ambiguous. This CDR3 region has 14 residues. Trimming left V 3 bases short and J 4 bases short, with 11 bases between. The germline V gene has CDR1 SGHTA and CDR2 FQGNSA. The full variable domain, in which reference TRBV7-2 and TRBJ2-3 provide the parts outside the CDR3, is GAGVSQSPSNKVTEKGKDVELRCDPISGHTALYWYRQSLGQGLEFLIYFQGNSAPDKSGLPSDRFSAERTGGSVSTLTIQRTQQEDSAVYLCASSLTPPPDTQYFGPGTRLTVL.

This clonotype was counted at least ten times. The rearrangement joins TRBV20-1 to TRBJ2-1; weak D call: TRBD2 (6 bases). The CDR3 loop spans 14 amino acids. The germline CDR1 and CDR2 sequences are DFQATT and SNEGSKA (reference sequence). The V end lost 0 bases, the J end lost 7 bases, and 13 bases lay between the germline ends. Here the CDR3 reads CSAREPRLGNEQFF. The CDR3 region has the DNA TGCAGTGCTAGAGAGCCCCGACTAGGAAATGAGCAGTTCTTC.

This clonotype appeared many times. V gene TRBV20-1 combines with J gene TRBJ2-3, with 9 bases fitting TRBD1. Germline lookup yields CDR1 DFQATT and CDR2 SNEGSKA (reference sequence). This CDR3 contains 17 residues. J lost 5 bases, V lost 0 bases, and 12 bases had no gene match. CDR3 protein: CSARDSGTGSLVDTQYF. The CDR3 DNA sequence: TGCAGTGCTAGAGACTCCGGGACAGGGTCTTTGGTAGATACGCAGTATTTT.

At least ten counts were recorded for this clonotype. The V and J genes are TRBV5-1 and TRBJ1-4; D may be TRBD1 (6 bases). The CDR3 runs 14 residues. CDR1 and CDR2 from the germline V gene are SGHRS and YFSETQ. V lost 4 bases and J lost 8, with 15 bases in between. The CDR3 nucleotides are TGCGCCAGCAGCGCAAACAGGGAGGGGGAAAAACTGTTTTTT. Translation gives CASSANREGEKLFF.

On this clonotype: A read error may be the cause here, since a much bigger clone is one base away. The V call is TRBV7-2, the J call TRBJ2-5; D gene uncertain. Germline V CDR1 and CDR2: SGHTA, FQGNSA. The CDR3 sequence is 13 residues long. Between the trimmed V and J ends, which lost 4 bases and 2 bases, there was a span of 8 bases. The CDR3 sequence is CASSSHPQETQYF. The CDR3 nucleotides read TGTGCCAGCAGCTCGCACCCACAAGAGACCCAGTACTTC.

This clonotype was seen ten or more times. The chain has TRBV20-1 and TRBJ1-3, with a weak D call TRBD1 (5 bases). Germline CDR1 is DFQATT and CDR2 is SNEGSKA (reference sequence). V gave up 0 bases and J gave up 2 bases, with 8 bases separating them. The CDR3 spans 14 residues. Written as DNA, the CDR3 is TGCAGTGCTAGAGATGAACAGGCTGGAAACACCATATATTTT. The encoded protein is CSARDEQAGNTIYF.

CDR3 amino acids: CASSFGAAIYNEQFF. The CDR3 DNA is TGTGCCAGCAGCTTCGGAGCGGCCATCTACAATGAGCAGTTCTTC. V gene TRBV7-9 combines with J gene TRBJ2-1, with D possibly being TRBD2 (5 bases). The CDR3 consists of 15 residues. Looked up from germline, CDR1 is SEHNR and CDR2 is FQNEAQ (reference sequence). Trimming shortened V by 3 bases and J by 3 bases, and 12 bases separated the two germline ends.

This clonotype was seen ten or more times. This sequence joins TRBV20-1 and TRBJ1-3, with D perhaps TRBD1 (6 bases). In germline, CDR1 is DFQATT, CDR2 SNEGSKA (reference sequence). The CDR3 is 13 residues long. V was trimmed by 3 bases and J by 2 bases, leaving 8 bases between them. The CDR3 DNA reads TGCAGTGCTAGGGGGACAACTGGAAACACCATATATTTT. This sequence encodes CSARGTTGNTIYF.

This clonotype has at least ten counts. CDR3 amino acids: CASSLAPTGVRTDTQYF. CDR3 DNA: TGTGCCAGCAGCTTAGCGCCGACAGGGGTCAGAACAGATACGCAGTATTTT. The chain carries TRBV7-2 and TRBJ2-3; the match to TRBD1 covers 8 bases. Trimming took 0 bases from V and 3 from J; bases not matched to a gene: 8. Germline V gene sequence: CDR1 SGHTA, CDR2 FQGNSA. This CDR3 region has 17 residues.

This clonotype is classed as medium-sized. The chain uses TRBV20-1 and TRBJ1-6, with 10 positions matching TRBD1. Per the germline V gene, CDR1 is DFQATT and CDR2 is SNEGSKA (reference sequence). The V and J ends lost 0 bases and 9 bases, in that order; junction bases with no gene match: 5. The CDR3 covers 15 residues. The CDR3 loop is CSARETGTGASPLHF. CDR3 DNA sequence: TGCAGTGCTAGAGAAACCGGGACAGGGGCTTCACCCCTCCACTTT.

The table lists this clonotype with many counts. This chain links TRBV2 with TRBJ1-1, with a possible D match to TRBD1 (5 bases). V was shortened by 7 bases and J by 3 bases, with 15 bases between the two germline ends. Germline CDR1 and CDR2: SNHLY and FYNNEI. This CDR3 is 14 amino acids long. The CDR3 coding sequence is TGTGCCAGCATAGGGACTTTGGGCGACACTGAAGCTTTCTTT. Residues: CASIGTLGDTEAFF. Looking up the rest from reference TRBV2 and TRBJ1-1 gives the full variable domain: EPEVTQTPSHQVTQMGQEVILRCVPISNHLYFYWYRQILGQKVEFLVSFYNNEISEKSEIFDDQFSVERPDGSNFTLKIRSTKLEDSAMYFCASIGTLGDTEAFFGQGTRLTVV.